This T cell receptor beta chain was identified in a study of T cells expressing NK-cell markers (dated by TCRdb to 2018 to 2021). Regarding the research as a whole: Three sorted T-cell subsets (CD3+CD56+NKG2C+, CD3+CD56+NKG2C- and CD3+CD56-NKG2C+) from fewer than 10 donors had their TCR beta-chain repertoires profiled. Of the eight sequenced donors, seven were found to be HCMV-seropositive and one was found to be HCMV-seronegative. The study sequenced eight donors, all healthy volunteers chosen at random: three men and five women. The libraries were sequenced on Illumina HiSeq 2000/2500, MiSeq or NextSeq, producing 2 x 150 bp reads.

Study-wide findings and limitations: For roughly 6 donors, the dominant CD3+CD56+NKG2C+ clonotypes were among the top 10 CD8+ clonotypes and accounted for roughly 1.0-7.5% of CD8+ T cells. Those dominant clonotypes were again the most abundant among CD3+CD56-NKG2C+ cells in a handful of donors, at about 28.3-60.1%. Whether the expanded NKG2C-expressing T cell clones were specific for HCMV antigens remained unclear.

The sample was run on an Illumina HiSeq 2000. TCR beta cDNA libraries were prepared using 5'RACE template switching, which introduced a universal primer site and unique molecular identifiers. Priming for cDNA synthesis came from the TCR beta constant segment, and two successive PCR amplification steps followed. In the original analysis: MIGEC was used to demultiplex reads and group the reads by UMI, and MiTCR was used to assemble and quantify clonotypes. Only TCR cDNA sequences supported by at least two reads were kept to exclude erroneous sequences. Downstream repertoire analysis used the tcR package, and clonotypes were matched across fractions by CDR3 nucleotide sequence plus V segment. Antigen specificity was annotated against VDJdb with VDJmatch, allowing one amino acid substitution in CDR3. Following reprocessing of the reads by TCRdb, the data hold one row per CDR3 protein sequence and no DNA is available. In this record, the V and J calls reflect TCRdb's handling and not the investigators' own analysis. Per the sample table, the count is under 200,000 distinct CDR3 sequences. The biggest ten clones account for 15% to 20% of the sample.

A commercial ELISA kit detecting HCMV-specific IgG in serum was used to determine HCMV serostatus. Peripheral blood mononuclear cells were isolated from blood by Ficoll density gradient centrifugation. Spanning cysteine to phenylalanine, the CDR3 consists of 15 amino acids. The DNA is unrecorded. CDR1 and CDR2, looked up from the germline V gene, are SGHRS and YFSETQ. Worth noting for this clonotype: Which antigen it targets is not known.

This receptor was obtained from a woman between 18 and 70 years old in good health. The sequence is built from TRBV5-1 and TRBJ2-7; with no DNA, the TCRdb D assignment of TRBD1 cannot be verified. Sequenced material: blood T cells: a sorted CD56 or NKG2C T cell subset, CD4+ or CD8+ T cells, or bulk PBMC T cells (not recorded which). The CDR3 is CASSSIPGQNYEQYF.